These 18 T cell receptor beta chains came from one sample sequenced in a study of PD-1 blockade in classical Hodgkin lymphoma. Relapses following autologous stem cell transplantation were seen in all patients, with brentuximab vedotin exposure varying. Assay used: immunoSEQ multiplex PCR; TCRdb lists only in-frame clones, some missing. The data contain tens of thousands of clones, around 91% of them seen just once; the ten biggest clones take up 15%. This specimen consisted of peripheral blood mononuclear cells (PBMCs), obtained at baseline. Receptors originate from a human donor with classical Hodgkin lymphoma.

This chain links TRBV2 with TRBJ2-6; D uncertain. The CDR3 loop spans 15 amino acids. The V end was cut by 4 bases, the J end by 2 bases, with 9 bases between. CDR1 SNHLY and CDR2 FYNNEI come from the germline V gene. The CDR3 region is CASSVSPAGANVLTF. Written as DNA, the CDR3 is TGTGCCAGCAGTGTGTCTCCGGCTGGGGCCAACGTCCTGACTTTC.

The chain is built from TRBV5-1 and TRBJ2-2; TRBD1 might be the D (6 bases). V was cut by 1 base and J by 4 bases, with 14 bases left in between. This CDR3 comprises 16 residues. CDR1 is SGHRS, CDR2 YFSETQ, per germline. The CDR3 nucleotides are TGCGCCAGCAGCTTGTATGCCGAGACAGGCACCGGGGAGCTGTTTTTT. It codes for CASSLYAETGTGELFF.

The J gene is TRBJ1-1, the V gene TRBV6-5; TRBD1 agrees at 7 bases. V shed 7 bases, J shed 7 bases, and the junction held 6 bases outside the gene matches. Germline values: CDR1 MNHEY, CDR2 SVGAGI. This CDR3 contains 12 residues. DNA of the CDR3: TGTGCCAGCACCACCAGGGGGGGTGAAGCTTTCTTT. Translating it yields CASTTRGGEAFF.

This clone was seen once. The CDR3, as DNA: TGTGCCTGGAGTCAGGGGGCGGGGGGGCGTGAGACCCAGTACTTC. It codes for CAWSQGAGGRETQYF. This chain joins TRBV30 and TRBJ2-5; a possible D gene is TRBD2 (9 bases). V was clipped by 2 bases and J by 5 bases, with 18 bases between them. Per the germline V gene, CDR1 is GTSNPN and CDR2 is SVGIG (reference sequence). The CDR3 is 15 amino acids.

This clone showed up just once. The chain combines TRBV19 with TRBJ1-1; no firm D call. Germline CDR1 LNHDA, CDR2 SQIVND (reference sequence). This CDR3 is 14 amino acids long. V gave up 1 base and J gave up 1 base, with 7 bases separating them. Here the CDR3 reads CASSIAGSNTEAFF. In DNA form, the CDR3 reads TGTGCCAGTAGTATAGCAGGTTCGAACACTGAAGCTTTCTTT.

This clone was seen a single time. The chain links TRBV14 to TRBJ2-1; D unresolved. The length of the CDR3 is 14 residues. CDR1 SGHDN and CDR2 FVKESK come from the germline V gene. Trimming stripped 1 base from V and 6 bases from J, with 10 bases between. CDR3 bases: TGTGCCAGCAGCCAAGTCGGCCGCGGCAATGAGCAGTTCTTC. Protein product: CASSQVGRGNEQFF.

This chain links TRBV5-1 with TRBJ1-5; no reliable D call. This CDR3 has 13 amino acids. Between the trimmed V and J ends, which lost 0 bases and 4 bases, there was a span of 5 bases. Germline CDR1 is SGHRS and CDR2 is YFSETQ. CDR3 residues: CASSLVGNQPQHF. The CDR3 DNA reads TGCGCCAGCAGCTTGGTAGGGAATCAGCCCCAGCATTTT.

CDR3 sequence (DNA): TGTGCCAGCAGCTTAGATGGGGGGCCAGAGACCCAGTACTTC. This codes for CASSLDGGPETQYF. The V gene is TRBV7-9, the J gene TRBJ2-5; either TRBD1 or TRBD2 may fit D (6 bases each). Germline CDR1 and CDR2: SEHNR and FQNEAQ (reference sequence). This CDR3 has 14 residues. Trimming stripped 1 base from V and 4 bases from J, with 10 bases between.

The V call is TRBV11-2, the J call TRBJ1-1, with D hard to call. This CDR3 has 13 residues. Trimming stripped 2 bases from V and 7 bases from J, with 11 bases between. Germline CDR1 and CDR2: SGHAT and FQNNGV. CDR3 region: CASSLSLAGEAFF. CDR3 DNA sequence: TGTGCCAGCAGCTTATCCCTGGCCGGTGAAGCTTTCTTT.

CDR3 sequence (DNA): TGTGCCAGCAGCCAAGAATACCTACAGGTCGATGGCTACACCTTC. It specifies CASSQEYLQVDGYTF. V and J are TRBV14 and TRBJ1-2; D might be TRBD1 (5 bases). V dropped 0 bases and J dropped 6 bases, with 14 bases sitting between them. Germline V gives CDR1 SGHDN, CDR2 FVKESK. The CDR3 length is 15 residues.

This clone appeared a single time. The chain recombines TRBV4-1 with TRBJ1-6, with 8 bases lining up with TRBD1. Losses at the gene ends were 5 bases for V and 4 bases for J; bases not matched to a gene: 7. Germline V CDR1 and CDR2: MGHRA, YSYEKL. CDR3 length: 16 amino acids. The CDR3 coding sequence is TGCGCCAGCAGCTATTGGACAGGGCTTTATAATTCACCCCTCCACTTT. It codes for CASSYWTGLYNSPLHF.

In nucleotides, the CDR3 is TGTGCCAGCGCGCTAGCTTTGCACGAGCAGTACTTC. As protein: CASALALHEQYF. The V call is TRBV6-1, the J call TRBJ2-7; possibly TRBD2 for D (5 bases). V lost 8 bases and J 5 bases, leaving 13 bases between the germline ends. Germline V gene data show CDR1 as MNHNS and CDR2 as SASEGT. There are 12 residues in the CDR3.

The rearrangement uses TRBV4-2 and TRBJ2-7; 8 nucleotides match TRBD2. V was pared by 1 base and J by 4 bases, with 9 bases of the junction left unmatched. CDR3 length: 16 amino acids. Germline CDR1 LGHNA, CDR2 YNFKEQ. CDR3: CASSQGKAGVAYEQYF. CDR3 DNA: TGTGCCAGCAGCCAAGGCAAAGCGGGGGTGGCTTACGAGCAGTACTTC.

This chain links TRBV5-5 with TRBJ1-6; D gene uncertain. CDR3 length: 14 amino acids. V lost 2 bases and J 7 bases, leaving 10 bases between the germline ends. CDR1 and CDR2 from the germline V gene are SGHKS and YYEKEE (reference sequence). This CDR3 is CASSFFGVNSPLHF. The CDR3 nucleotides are TGTGCCAGCAGCTTCTTTGGGGTGAATTCACCCCTCCACTTT. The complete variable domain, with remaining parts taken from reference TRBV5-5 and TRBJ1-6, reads DAGVTQSPTHLIKTRGQQVTLRCSPISGHKSVSWYQQVLGQGPQFIFQYYEKEERGRGNFPDRFSARQFPNYSSELNVNALLLGDSALYLCASSFFGVNSPLHFGNGTRLTVT.

The CDR3 loop is CASSLGRERGTQYF. The CDR3 nucleotides read TGTGCCAGCAGCTTAGGGCGGGAACGGGGTACGCAGTATTTT. The chain employs TRBV7-3 and TRBJ2-3; perhaps TRBD2 as D (6 bases). The CDR3 covers 14 residues. CDR1 SGHTA and CDR2 FQGTGA come from the germline V gene. Trimming shortened V by 2 bases and J by 8 bases, and 14 bases separated the two germline ends.

The CDR3 reads CASSSGEAGADTQYF. The CDR3 coding sequence is TGTGCCAGCAGCTCGGGGGAGGCGGGCGCAGATACGCAGTATTTT. V gene TRBV6-1 combines with J gene TRBJ2-3, with a possible D match to TRBD2 (6 bases). In germline, CDR1 is MNHNS, CDR2 SASEGT. The CDR3 length is 15 residues. Trimming stripped 6 bases from V and 4 bases from J, with 17 bases between.

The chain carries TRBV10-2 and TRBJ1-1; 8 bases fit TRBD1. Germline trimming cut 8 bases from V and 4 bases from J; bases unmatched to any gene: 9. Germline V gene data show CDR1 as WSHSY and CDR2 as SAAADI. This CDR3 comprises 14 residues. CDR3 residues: CASGPTGAPTEAFF. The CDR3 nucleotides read TGCGCCAGCGGCCCGACAGGGGCGCCCACTGAAGCTTTCTTT.

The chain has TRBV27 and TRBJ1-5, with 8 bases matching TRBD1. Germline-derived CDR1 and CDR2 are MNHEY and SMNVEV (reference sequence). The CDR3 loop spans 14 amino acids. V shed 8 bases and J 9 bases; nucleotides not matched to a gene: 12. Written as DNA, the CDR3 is TGTGCCAGCGCCCGGGACAGGTACTTTGGGCCCCAGCATTTT. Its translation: CASARDRYFGPQHF.